A single sample is the source of the 27 T cell receptor beta chains below, sequenced in a study of blood T cell repertoires in COVID-19. Sequencing was performed with immunoSEQ multiplex PCR; in TCRdb, only in-frame clones are kept and a portion is missing. Of some 300,000 clones in the sample, 90% are singletons; the top ten hold around 0.96%. The source material was peripheral blood. The receptors here all came from a woman in her forties with COVID-19, enrolled during active disease.

The chain recombines TRBV5-4 with TRBJ2-1; 12 nucleotides agree with TRBD2. V dropped 2 bases and J dropped 9; count of bases not matched to a gene: 9. The CDR3 spans 16 residues. The V gene's germline CDR1 is SGHNT and CDR2 YYREEE (reference sequence). CDR3: CASSFYFLAGGREQFF. The CDR3 DNA is TGTGCCAGCAGCTTTTACTTTCTAGCGGGGGGGCGTGAGCAGTTCTTC. Full variable domain (outside the CDR3, taken from reference TRBV5-4 and TRBJ2-1): ETGVTQSPTHLIKTRGQQVTLRCSSQSGHNTVSWYQQALGQGPQFIFQYYREEENGRGNFPPRFSGLQFPNYSSELNVNALELDDSALYLCASSFYFLAGGREQFFGPGTRLTVL.

To note about this clone: Mismatch with germline at one junction end may stem from a read error. J is TRBJ2-1 and V is TRBV7-7, with TRBD2 identical over 11 bases. The CDR3 sequence is 15 residues long. Germline loops: CDR1 SSHAT, CDR2 FNYEAQ (reference sequence). In nucleotides, the CDR3 is TGTGCTAGCAGCCCCGGACTAGCGGGCCTCAATGAGCAGTTCTTC. As protein: CASSPGLAGLNEQFF.

This clone came up a few times. This chain connects TRBV5-1 to TRBJ2-7, with D perhaps TRBD1 (6 bases). CDR3 length: 13 amino acids. CDR1 and CDR2 (germline): SGHRS, YFSETQ. V lost 4 bases and J lost 7, with 15 bases in between. The DNA for the CDR3 is TGCGCCAGCAGCCAGGGACAAGCGAGGGAGCAGTACTTC. Its protein product is CASSQGQAREQYF.

This chain joins TRBV2 and TRBJ2-5; 7 bases fit TRBD2. CDR3 length equals 16 residues. Per germline, CDR1 SNHLY and CDR2 FYNNEI. With 0 bases clipped from V and 5 bases from J, the junction kept 9 bases outside the gene matches. CDR3 residues: CASSEAGTWGGETQYF. The CDR3 DNA reads as TGTGCCAGCAGTGAAGCCGGGACGTGGGGAGGGGAGACCCAGTACTTC.

The rearrangement joins TRBV10-3 to TRBJ2-7; 7 bases are shared with TRBD2. This CDR3 has 15 residues. J lost 2 bases, V lost 3 bases, and 7 bases had no gene match. Germline V gene lookup returns CDR1 ENHRY and CDR2 SYGVKD. CDR3 protein: CAISEFELATYEQYF. CDR3 DNA: TGTGCCATCAGTGAATTTGAACTAGCGACCTACGAGCAGTACTTC.

The V call is TRBV7-9, the J call TRBJ1-2; D is ambiguous. Germline assignment: CDR1 SEHNR and CDR2 FQNEAQ (reference sequence). CDR3 size: 13 residues. V lost 7 bases and J 3 bases, leaving 12 bases between the germline ends. CDR3 bases: TGTGCCAGCACCATAACGGGGTACTATGGCTACACCTTC. The encoded protein is CASTITGYYGYTF.

The rearrangement links TRBV5-1 to TRBJ2-7, with D possibly TRBD1 on 6 matching bases. CDR1 is SGHRS, CDR2 YFSETQ, per germline. The V end was cut by 0 bases, the J end by 3 bases, with 7 bases between. The CDR3 consists of 13 residues. CDR3: CASSLGQDYEQYF. DNA of the CDR3: TGCGCCAGCAGCTTGGGACAGGACTACGAGCAGTACTTC.

This chain links TRBV11-2 with TRBJ2-3; tentative D call: TRBD2 (6 bases). The CDR3 is 15 amino acids. Trimming pared 5 bases from V and 2 bases from J, leaving 14 bases between. Per germline, CDR1 SGHAT and CDR2 FQNNGV. The CDR3, as DNA: TGTGCCAGCAGCCCCGGGGGACCGGACACAGATACGCAGTATTTT. This gives the protein CASSPGGPDTDTQYF.

This rearrangement joins TRBV6-5 to TRBJ1-5, with 8 bases lining up with TRBD1. Trimming removed 3 bases from V and 3 bases from J; junction bases left unmatched: 4. Germline V gene sequence: CDR1 MNHEY, CDR2 SVGAGI. The CDR3 contains 15 residues. This CDR3 is CASSYRTGSNQPQHF. The CDR3 bases are TGTGCCAGCAGTTATCGGACAGGGTCCAATCAGCCCCAGCATTTT.

The rearrangement uses TRBV6-5 and TRBJ2-3, with 9 bases identical to TRBD2. The germline CDR1 and CDR2 sequences are MNHEY and SVGAGI. V gave up 6 bases and J gave up 0 bases; unmatched junction bases: 4. This CDR3 is built from 15 residues. The CDR3 loop reads CASSALAGSTDTQYF. Written as DNA, the CDR3 is TGTGCCAGCAGCGCCCTAGCGGGGAGCACAGATACGCAGTATTTT.

The chain carries TRBV20-1 and TRBJ2-7; TRBD1 agrees at 9 bases. The CDR3 has 14 amino acids. The J segment lost 6 bases and the V segment lost 6 bases, leaving 12 bases of the junction unmatched. Germline assignment: CDR1 DFQATT and CDR2 SNEGSKA (reference sequence). CDR3 nucleotide sequence: TGCAGTGCCAGTCCCGGGACAGGGCCGTCCGAGCAGTACTTC. Protein sequence: CSASPGTGPSEQYF.

The chain employs TRBV7-3 and TRBJ2-3, with 9 bases matching TRBD2. The V segment lost 5 bases and the J segment 1 base; nucleotides outside the gene matches: 1. Germline-derived CDR1 and CDR2 are SGHTA and FQGTGA. This CDR3 is built from 14 residues. CDR3 loop: CASSRTSGTDTQYF. The CDR3 region has the DNA TGTGCCAGCAGCCGGACTAGCGGCACAGATACGCAGTATTTT. Full variable domain (remainder filled in from reference TRBV7-3 and TRBJ2-3): GAGVSQTPSNKVTEKGKYVELRCDPISGHTALYWYRQSLGQGPEFLIYFQGTGAADDSGLPNDRFFAVRPEGSVSTLKIQRTERGDSAVYLCASSRTSGTDTQYFGPGTRLTVL.

The chain joins TRBV7-6 to TRBJ1-4, with 8 bases that match TRBD1. In germline, CDR1 is SGHVS, CDR2 FNYEAQ. Trimming cost V 4 bases and J 7 bases; bases outside gene matches: 11. The CDR3 has 16 amino acids. The CDR3 region is CASSSTGDANGEKLFF. The CDR3 nucleotides are TGTGCCAGCAGCTCGACAGGGGACGCAAACGGTGAAAAACTGTTTTTT.

The genes are TRBV19 and TRBJ1-2; unclear D gene. Trimming took off 3 bases at V and 6 bases at J, with 11 bases between the two ends. CDR1 is LNHDA, CDR2 SQIVND, per germline (reference sequence). The CDR3 runs 13 residues. This chain's CDR3 is CASSMSRRDGYTF. The CDR3, as DNA: TGTGCCAGTAGTATGAGCCGGAGGGATGGCTACACCTTC.

The rearrangement links TRBV30 to TRBJ1-6; 9 bases are a match to TRBD1. The CDR3 covers 14 residues. Trimming removed 3 bases from V and 7 bases from J; junction bases left unmatched: 4. Germline CDR1 GTSNPN, CDR2 SVGIG (reference sequence). The CDR3 here is CAWRAGTGNSPLHF. Written as DNA, the CDR3 is TGTGCCTGGAGAGCCGGGACAGGGAATTCACCCCTCCACTTT.

The V and J genes are TRBV4-1 and TRBJ1-5; 12 nucleotides align to TRBD1. V trimming: 0 bases; J trimming: 6 bases; junction bases outside the gene matches: 6. CDR1 MGHRA and CDR2 YSYEKL come from the germline V gene. The CDR3 has 17 residues. This CDR3 is CASSQDRDRGLSQPQHF. The DNA for the CDR3 is TGCGCCAGCAGCCAAGACCGGGACAGGGGGCTGAGTCAGCCCCAGCATTTT.

The chain uses TRBV9 and TRBJ2-3; 9 bases line up with TRBD2. After removal of 3 bases from V and 4 bases from J, the junction contained 3 bases not matched to a gene. The CDR3 extends over 14 amino acids. Germline assignment: CDR1 SGDLS and CDR2 YYNGEE. CDR3 sequence reads: CASSGVAGADTQYF. The CDR3 DNA is TGTGCCAGCAGCGGGGTAGCGGGAGCAGATACGCAGTATTTT.

This sequence joins TRBV10-3 and TRBJ1-1; TRBD1 might be the D (5 bases). Trimming cost V 8 bases and J 0 bases, with 16 bases left between them. CDR1 is ENHRY and CDR2 is SYGVKD in the germline V gene. This CDR3 has 15 residues. The CDR3 region is CAIGEGAPMNTEAFF. CDR3 nucleotide sequence: TGTGCCATCGGGGAAGGGGCCCCTATGAACACTGAAGCTTTCTTT.

V is TRBV6-2 or TRBV6-3 and J is TRBJ1-1; 7 bases match TRBD1. This CDR3 contains 15 residues. The ends lost 8 bases at V and 1 base at J; junction bases unmatched: 10. Germline CDR1 reads MNHEY; CDR2 reads SVGEGT. CDR3 nucleotides: TGTGCCAGCGGCCGAGGGGGCGCCGGGAACACTGAAGCTTTCTTT. This gives the protein CASGRGGAGNTEAFF.

V and J are TRBV28 and TRBJ1-2, with 9 bases identical to TRBD1. V lost 5 bases to trimming and J lost 4 bases; unmatched junction nucleotides: 8. The germline V gene has CDR1 MDHEN and CDR2 SYDVKM. The CDR3 runs 15 residues. CDR3 nucleotides: TGTGCCAGCAGTCCCTCCCCGGGACAGGGCTATGGCTACACCTTC. Protein sequence: CASSPSPGQGYGYTF.

The CDR3 loop is CASSRLDGNFLYNEQFF. DNA of the CDR3: TGTGCCAGCAGCAGACTAGACGGGAACTTTTTGTACAATGAGCAGTTCTTC. This chain joins TRBV7-2 and TRBJ2-1; tentative D call: TRBD2 (6 bases). Germline V gene sequence: CDR1 SGHTA, CDR2 FQGNSA. V was cut by 5 bases and J by 4 bases, with 21 bases left in between. This CDR3 contains 17 residues.

This clone was seen once. V usage is TRBV15 and J usage is TRBJ2-3, with D possibly TRBD1 on 5 matching bases. V lost 1 base and J lost 3, with 5 bases in between. Per the germline V gene, CDR1 is LNHNV and CDR2 is YYDKDF (reference sequence). CDR3 length: 13 residues. In DNA, the CDR3 is TGTGCCACCAGCAGAGGACAGACAGATACGCAGTATTTT. This sequence encodes CATSRGQTDTQYF.

This clone has a single count. The chain links TRBV6-2 or TRBV6-3 to TRBJ1-2; TRBD1 is a possible D gene (5 bases). The CDR3 runs to 16 residues. CDR1 MNHEY and CDR2 SVGEGT come from the germline V gene. V lost 5 bases and J lost 4, with 20 bases in between. CDR3 protein: CASSAKSIKGLYGYTF. CDR3 in DNA: TGTGCCAGCAGTGCGAAGAGTATCAAGGGACTCTATGGCTACACCTTC.

Comment on this clone: This sample also contains other DNA sequences that code for the same CDR3. The rearrangement uses TRBV18 and TRBJ1-1; possible D gene TRBD1, 5 bases. V was trimmed by 3 bases and J by 3 bases, leaving 8 bases between them. The CDR3 is 13 residues long. CDR1 KGHSH and CDR2 LQKENI come from the germline V gene. CDR3 amino acids: CASSPQGDTEAFF. The CDR3 DNA is TGTGCCAGCTCACCTCAGGGTGACACTGAAGCTTTCTTT.

This clone was seen only once. The V call is TRBV29-1, the J call TRBJ2-7, with 8 bases identical to TRBD1. Germline loops: CDR1 SQVTM, CDR2 ANQGSEA. This CDR3 contains 13 residues. Trimming at V came to 6 bases and at J to 5 bases, leaving 9 bases not matched to a gene. CDR3 amino acids: CSVRGQGRNEQYF. In DNA, the CDR3 is TGCAGCGTCCGAGGACAGGGAAGGAACGAGCAGTACTTC.

The chain combines TRBV19 with TRBJ1-2; 7 positions agree with TRBD1. The ends lost 5 bases at V and 4 bases at J; junction bases unmatched: 4. The CDR3 extends over 13 amino acids. Germline assignment: CDR1 LNHDA and CDR2 SQIVND (reference sequence). The CDR3 DNA follows: TGTGCCAGTAGTGCGGGACAGTCCTATGGCTACACCTTC. Amino acid sequence: CASSAGQSYGYTF.

V gene TRBV18 combines with J gene TRBJ2-6; D not certain. From germline, CDR1 is KGHSH and CDR2 LQKENI. The CDR3 runs 16 residues. The V and J ends lost 5 bases and 0 bases respectively, with 11 bases between them. The CDR3 loop reads CASSSDSPSGANVLTF. Written as DNA, the CDR3 is TGTGCCAGCTCAAGCGACTCTCCCTCTGGGGCCAACGTCCTGACTTTC.